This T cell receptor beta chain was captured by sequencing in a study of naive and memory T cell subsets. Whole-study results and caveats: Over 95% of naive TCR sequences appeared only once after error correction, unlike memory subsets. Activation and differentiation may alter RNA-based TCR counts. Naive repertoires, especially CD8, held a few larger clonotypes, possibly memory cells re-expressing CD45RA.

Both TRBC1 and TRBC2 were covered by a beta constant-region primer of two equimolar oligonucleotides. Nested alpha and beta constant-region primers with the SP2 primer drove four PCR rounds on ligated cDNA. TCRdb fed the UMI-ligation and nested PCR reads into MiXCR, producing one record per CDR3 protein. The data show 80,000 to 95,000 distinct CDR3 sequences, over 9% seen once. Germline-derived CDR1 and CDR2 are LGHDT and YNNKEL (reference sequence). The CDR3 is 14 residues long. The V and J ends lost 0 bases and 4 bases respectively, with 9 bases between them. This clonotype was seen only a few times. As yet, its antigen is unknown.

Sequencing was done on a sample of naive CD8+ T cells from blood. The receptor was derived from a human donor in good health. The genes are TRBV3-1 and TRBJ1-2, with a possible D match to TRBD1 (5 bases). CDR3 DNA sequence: TGTGCCAGCAGCCAAGATGTAGGGGCCTATGGCTACACCTTC. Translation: CASSQDVGAYGYTF. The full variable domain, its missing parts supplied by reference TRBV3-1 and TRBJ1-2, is DTAVSQTPKYLVTQMGNDKSIKCEQNLGHDTMYWYKQDSKKFLKIMFSYNNKELIINETVPNRFSPKSPDKAHLNLHINSLELGDSAVYFCASSQDVGAYGYTFGSGTRLTVV.